This T cell receptor beta chain was captured in a study of T cells in Graves' hyperthyroidism and ophthalmopathy. At the level of the study: Blood from the periphery was taken at initial diagnosis, before any treatment. Broader study findings: Blood shared most expanded thyroid clonotypes above 0.001.

The V end lost 0 bases, the J end lost 9 bases, and 6 bases lay between the germline ends. This CDR3 comprises 11 residues. CDR1 and CDR2 (germline): DFQATT, SNEGSKA (reference sequence). From RNA transcripts, TCR beta CDR3 regions were amplified. The study used the HTBI primer set for a first-round RT-PCR of the TCR CDR3. From the multiplex PCR reads, TCRdb called clonotypes with MiXCR, one entry per CDR3 protein. The table has more than 300,000 distinct CDR3 sequences, around 15% seen once. The sample holds many counts of this clonotype. Its specificity is unknown. The receptor comes from a woman in her twenties or thirties with Graves' ophthalmopathy. The V and J genes are TRBV20-1 and TRBJ2-1, with D uncertain. Sequencing was carried out using blood. The CDR3 nucleotides are TGCAGTGCTAGAGATATCACTGAGCAGTTCTTC. Encoded protein: CSARDITEQFF.